Presented here are 26 T cell receptor beta chains from one specimen sequenced in a study of high-grade serous ovarian cancer treatment subgroups (dated by TCRdb to about 2021). The tumor samples were collected prior to definitive surgery or chemotherapy. Preparation of the library involved the immunoSEQ multiplex PCR assay. The table was pulled from immuneACCESS by TCRdb, which kept in-frame rearrangements only. Such tables lose some clones; where checked, under half of the loss comes from unresolved V genes, and the rest has no known cause. The sample table records about 16,000 clones; roughly 70% of these occur just once. The ten largest clones capture 3.5% to 5% of the sample. The source material was tumor tissue. These receptors were taken from a human donor with high-grade serous ovarian cancer.

The chain has TRBV7-2 and TRBJ1-1, with 7 bases identical to TRBD1. The CDR3 consists of 16 residues. Per germline, CDR1 SGHTA and CDR2 FQGNSA. Unmatched junction bases numbered 9, after V lost 5 bases and J lost 0 bases. The CDR3 region has the DNA TGTGCCAGCAGCCCCCGCAGGGGGAAGTTGAACACTGAAGCTTTCTTT. This sequence encodes CASSPRRGKLNTEAFF.

The chain couples TRBV4-2 to TRBJ1-2, with D uncertain. The CDR3 loop spans 16 amino acids. Trimming shortened V by 0 bases and J by 5 bases, and 16 bases separated the two germline ends. CDR1 is LGHNA and CDR2 is YNFKEQ in the germline V gene. Here the CDR3 reads CASSQDKRQPRYGYTF. The CDR3 nucleotides are TGTGCCAGCAGCCAAGACAAGAGACAACCACGATATGGCTACACCTTC.

The chain has TRBV6-6 and TRBJ1-5; D is unclear. Germline CDR1 MNHNY, CDR2 SVGAGI (reference sequence). V was trimmed by 7 bases and J by 3 bases, leaving 19 bases between them. The CDR3 totals 16 residues. In DNA form, the CDR3 reads TGTGCCAGCAAGGTAGCCCCACTTAGTTACAATCAGCCCCAGCATTTT. Its translation: CASKVAPLSYNQPQHF.

The rearrangement links TRBV11-2 to TRBJ2-7, with TRBD1 identical over 7 bases. J gave up 4 bases and V 5 bases, and 8 bases lay outside the gene matches. This CDR3 has 14 residues. CDR1 SGHAT and CDR2 FQNNGV come from the germline V gene. The CDR3 here is CASSPRTGPYEQYF. The CDR3 bases are TGTGCCAGCAGCCCCCGGACAGGACCTTACGAGCAGTACTTC.

The genes are TRBV6-6 and TRBJ2-5; 9 nucleotides agree with TRBD1. This CDR3 comprises 13 residues. The germline gives CDR1 MNHNY, CDR2 SVGAGI (reference sequence). Trimming removed 5 bases from V and 4 bases from J; junction bases left unmatched: 2. CDR3 sequence (DNA): TGTGCCAGCAGTCTGGACAGGGGAGAGACCCAGTACTTC. Its protein product is CASSLDRGETQYF.

This clone showed up just a few times. The chain is built from TRBV30 and TRBJ1-5; possibly TRBD1 for D (6 bases). This CDR3 region has 16 residues. V dropped 0 bases and J dropped 7 bases, with 19 bases sitting between them. The germline V gene has CDR1 GTSNPN and CDR2 SVGIG (reference sequence). Here the CDR3 DNA reads TGTGCCTGGAGTGTAAAAACCCGCGCAGGGGTACAGCCCCAGCATTTT. Its translation: CAWSVKTRAGVQPQHF.

V and J are TRBV18 and TRBJ1-5; D is ambiguous. Trimming left V 3 bases short and J 4 bases short, with 10 bases between. The CDR3 totals 14 residues. Germline assignment: CDR1 KGHSH and CDR2 LQKENI. DNA for the CDR3: TGTGCCAGCTCACCCACCGGGCAAAATCAGCCCCAGCATTTT. Protein sequence: CASSPTGQNQPQHF.

Only a few counts were recorded for this clone. The chain recombines TRBV11-3 with TRBJ2-2; 9 bases are shared with TRBD1. The CDR3 spans 14 residues. V was clipped by 2 bases and J by 9 bases; unmatched bases: 4. Germline loops: CDR1 SGHNT, CDR2 YENEEA. The CDR3 spells CASSLRQGDRELFF. CDR3 sequence (DNA): TGTGCCAGCAGCTTACGACAGGGGGACCGGGAGCTGTTTTTT.

The V gene is TRBV18, the J gene TRBJ1-1, with D perhaps TRBD1 (5 bases). The CDR3 is made up of 13 amino acids. The V gene's germline CDR1 is KGHSH and CDR2 LQKENI. Trimming removed 3 bases at V and 0 bases at J, with 5 bases between. In DNA form, the CDR3 reads TGTGCCAGCTCACCGGGACTGAACACTGAAGCTTTCTTT. Its translation is CASSPGLNTEAFF.

This chain connects TRBV6-5 to TRBJ1-1; weak D call: TRBD1 (5 bases). Trimming shortened V by 2 bases and J by 4 bases, and 11 bases separated the two germline ends. The CDR3 sequence is 14 residues long. Germline V gene data show CDR1 as MNHEY and CDR2 as SVGAGI. For the CDR3, the DNA is TGTGCCAGCAGTTACAAGGGGTTCGGCACTGAAGCTTTCTTT. As protein: CASSYKGFGTEAFF.

The chain recombines TRBV21-1 with TRBJ2-1; the table calls TRBD1, which could not be checked here. TRBV21-1 is deemed a pseudogene. The CDR3 is made up of 19 amino acids. CDR3 bases: TGTGCCAGCAGCGGATTTGCCAGGGCTTCGATCAGGTCCTACAATGAGCAGTTCTTC. Translation: CASSGFARASIRSYNEQFF.

This clone was found a few times. The CDR3 loop is CASSLSIGDTSPLHF. DNA for the CDR3: TGTGCCAGCAGCTTATCGATCGGGGACACCTCACCCCTCCACTTT. The chain joins TRBV7-8 to TRBJ1-6; the D gene is possibly TRBD1 (6 bases). V was clipped by 2 bases and J by 10 bases, with 15 bases between them. In germline, CDR1 is SGHVS, CDR2 FQNEAQ. The CDR3 runs to 15 residues.

The genes are TRBV6-1 and TRBJ1-3; no definite D call. Between the trimmed V and J ends, which lost 2 bases and 4 bases, there was a span of 6 bases. There are 13 residues in the CDR3. Per the germline V gene, CDR1 is MNHNS and CDR2 is SASEGT. The CDR3 reads CASSEQAGNTIYF. The CDR3, as DNA: TGTGCCAGCAGTGAACAGGCCGGAAACACCATATATTTT.

V and J are TRBV27 and TRBJ1-2, with 8 nucleotides matching TRBD1. Germline loops: CDR1 MNHEY, CDR2 SMNVEV (reference sequence). This CDR3 has 15 residues. The V segment lost 2 bases and the J segment 4 bases; nucleotides outside the gene matches: 6. The CDR3: CASSLEQGVTYGYTF. The CDR3 nucleotides read TGTGCCAGCAGTTTAGAACAGGGGGTGACCTATGGCTACACCTTC.

This chain links TRBV6-6 with TRBJ2-2; the match to TRBD2 covers 12 bases. The ends lost 2 bases at V and 6 bases at J; junction bases unmatched: 4. Germline V CDR1 and CDR2: MNHNY, SVGAGI (reference sequence). This CDR3 has 16 residues. CDR3 nucleotide sequence: TGTGCCAGCAGTTACCCGGGACTAGCGGGTCCCGGGGAGCTGTTTTTT. Its protein is CASSYPGLAGPGELFF.

The chain carries TRBV7-1 and TRBJ2-1; D remains unclear. TRBV7-1 is annotated as an ORF whose role is uncertain. The CDR3 length is 12 residues. Trimming took off 4 bases at V and 7 bases at J, with 8 bases between the two ends. The CDR3: CASSLEGNEQFF. The CDR3 nucleotides read TGTGCCAGCAGCTTAGAAGGGAATGAGCAGTTCTTC.

This chain links TRBV9 with TRBJ2-3; TRBD2 agrees at 10 bases. V was pared by 4 bases and J by 3 bases, with 14 bases of the junction left unmatched. Germline CDR1 is SGDLS and CDR2 is YYNGEE. The CDR3 loop spans 18 amino acids. CDR3 sequence reads: CASSTSPLLAGVTDTQYF. The CDR3 DNA reads as TGTGCCAGCAGCACCAGTCCCCTCCTAGCGGGGGTTACAGATACGCAGTATTTT.

V is TRBV4-3 and J is TRBJ2-2; D assignment may be TRBD1 or TRBD2 (5 bases each). V lost 1 base, J lost 5 bases, and 14 bases lay in between. This CDR3 comprises 16 residues. CDR1 and CDR2 from the germline V gene are LGHNA and YSLEER. The CDR3 loop reads CASSQVLGERTGELFF. CDR3 bases: TGCGCCAGCAGCCAAGTTTTAGGGGAGAGGACCGGGGAGCTGTTTTTT.

The chain has TRBV6-5 and TRBJ2-7; either TRBD1 or TRBD2 may supply D (5 bases each). The ends were cut back, 8 bases at V and 1 base at J, with 9 bases in the middle. Germline V gene lookup returns CDR1 MNHEY and CDR2 SVGAGI. There are 12 residues in the CDR3. The CDR3 sequence is CASWDRSYEQYF. For the CDR3, the DNA is TGTGCCAGCTGGGACCGGTCCTACGAGCAGTACTTC.

Only one count was recorded for this clone. The junction and the germline gene differ at one end; a read error may be behind it. The V gene is TRBV29-1, the J gene TRBJ1-1; D not resolved. The CDR3 spans 11 residues. Germline V gene lookup returns CDR1 SQVTM and CDR2 ANQGSEA. CDR3 protein: CSVEGVTEAFF. As DNA, the CDR3 is TGCAGCGTAGAAGGTGTAACTGAAGCTTTCTTT.

The chain recombines TRBV7-8 with TRBJ1-1; 7 nucleotides line up with TRBD1. Germline V lookup: CDR1 SGHVS, CDR2 FQNEAQ. The CDR3 consists of 15 residues. V shed 5 bases, J shed 3 bases, and the junction held 9 bases outside the gene matches. CDR3 in DNA: TGTGCCAGCAGCAATTACAGGGGTTCGGACACTGAAGCTTTCTTT. The encoded protein is CASSNYRGSDTEAFF.

The rearrangement links TRBV7-9 to TRBJ1-4, with D tentatively TRBD1 (6 bases). Trimming stripped 3 bases from V and 6 bases from J, with 8 bases between. Per germline, CDR1 SEHNR and CDR2 FQNEAQ (reference sequence). This CDR3 has 13 residues. CDR3 residues: CASSLDSYEKLFF. In DNA form, the CDR3 reads TGTGCCAGCAGCTTGGACAGCTATGAAAAACTGTTTTTT.

This chain's CDR3 is CASRSGGAGSTEAFF. The CDR3 DNA follows: TGTGCCAGCAGGTCAGGGGGCGCAGGATCAACTGAAGCTTTCTTT. This rearrangement joins TRBV6-1 to TRBJ1-1; 8 positions match TRBD1. The V segment lost 6 bases and the J segment 5 bases; nucleotides outside the gene matches: 11. The CDR3 is made up of 15 amino acids. Germline CDR1 reads MNHNS; CDR2 reads SASEGT.

The rearrangement joins TRBV28 to TRBJ2-5; the D gene is possibly TRBD1 (5 bases). The CDR3 runs 14 residues. V was trimmed by 6 bases and J by 0 bases, leaving 11 bases between them. Germline CDR1 and CDR2: MDHEN and SYDVKM. The CDR3 protein is CASRGDSYQETQYF. In DNA form, the CDR3 reads TGTGCCAGCAGGGGCGACAGTTACCAAGAGACCCAGTACTTC.

This chain links TRBV28 with TRBJ1-2, with D unresolved. Deletions cut 8 bases from V and 0 bases from J, with 7 bases between. Looked up from germline, CDR1 is MDHEN and CDR2 is SYDVKM. This CDR3 contains 12 residues. The CDR3 region has the DNA TGTGCCAGCCAGGTTCCTAACTATGGCTACACCTTC. Its protein product is CASQVPNYGYTF.

This rearrangement joins TRBV4-3 to TRBJ2-3, with D possibly being TRBD2 (6 bases). From germline, CDR1 is LGHNA and CDR2 YSLEER. This CDR3 region has 16 residues. Trimming took off 0 bases at V and 1 base at J, with 11 bases between the two ends. This chain's CDR3 is CASSQEGKRGTDTQYF. For the CDR3, the DNA is TGCGCCAGCAGCCAAGAGGGAAAGCGGGGCACAGATACGCAGTATTTT.